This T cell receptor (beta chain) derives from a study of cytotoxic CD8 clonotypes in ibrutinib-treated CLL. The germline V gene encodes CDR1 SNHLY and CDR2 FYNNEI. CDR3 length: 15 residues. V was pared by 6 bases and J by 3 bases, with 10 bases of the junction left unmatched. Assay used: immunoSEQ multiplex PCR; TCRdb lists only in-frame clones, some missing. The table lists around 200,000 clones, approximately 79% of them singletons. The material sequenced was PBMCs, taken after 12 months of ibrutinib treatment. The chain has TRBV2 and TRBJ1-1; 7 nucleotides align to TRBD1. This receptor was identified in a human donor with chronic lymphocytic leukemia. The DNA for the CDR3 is TGTGCCAGCAGCGAACAGGGGTCCGTGGACACTGAAGCTTTCTTT. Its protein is CASSEQGSVDTEAFF.